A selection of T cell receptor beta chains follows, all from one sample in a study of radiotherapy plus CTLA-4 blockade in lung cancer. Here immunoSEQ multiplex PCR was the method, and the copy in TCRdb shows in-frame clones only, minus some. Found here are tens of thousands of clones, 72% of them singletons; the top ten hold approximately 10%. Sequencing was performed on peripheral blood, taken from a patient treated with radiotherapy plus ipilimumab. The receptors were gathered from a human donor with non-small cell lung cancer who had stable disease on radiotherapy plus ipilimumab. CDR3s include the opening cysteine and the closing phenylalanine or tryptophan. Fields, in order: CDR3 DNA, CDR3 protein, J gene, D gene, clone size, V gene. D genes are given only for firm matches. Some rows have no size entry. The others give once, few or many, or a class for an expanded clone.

TGCAGCGTTGGAGGGACAGGGTTCAACTCCGAGCAGTACTTC | CSVGGTGFNSEQYF | TRBJ2-7 | TRBD1 | . | TRBV29-1
TGTGCCACCAGCAGAGGTTTCGGAGGGCTTGGAAACACCATATATTTT | CATSRGFGGLGNTIYF | TRBJ1-3 | . | . | TRBV15
TGTGCCAGCAGCTTAGGGTCTAGCTACACCGGGGAGCTGTTTTTT | CASSLGSSYTGELFF | TRBJ2-2 | . | few | TRBV7-2
TGTGCCAGTAAGGACAGGGGCTATGGAACGGAGGGCTACACCTTC | CASKDRGYGTEGYTF | TRBJ1-2 | TRBD1 | few | TRBV19
TGTGCCAGCAGCTTGCAGGGGGCTCGCTACGAGCAGTACTTC | CASSLQGARYEQYF | TRBJ2-7 | TRBD1 | . | TRBV5-6
TGTGCCAGCAGCTTAGGAGGGCCGCCAGGTCAGCCCCAGCATTTT | CASSLGGPPGQPQHF | TRBJ1-5 | . | . | TRBV7-8
TGTGCCAGCAGCTTGGGACAGCTTAATGAAAAACTGTTTTTT | CASSLGQLNEKLFF | TRBJ1-4 | . | . | TRBV5-4
TGCGCCAGCAGCCAAGATGGGACAGGGGCGAGATCACCCCTCCACTTT | CASSQDGTGARSPLHF | TRBJ1-6 | TRBD1 | . | TRBV4-1
TGTGCCAGCAGCTTCGACTACAGGGACACCGGGGAGCTGTTTTTT | CASSFDYRDTGELFF | TRBJ2-2 | . | . | TRBV7-2
TGTGCCAGCGCCTGGACCGGCCGAGGGGAGCAGTACTTC | CASAWTGRGEQYF | TRBJ2-7 | . | medium-sized | TRBV6-5
TGTGCCAGCTCACGTGTGAGGTTGAATGAGCAGTTCTTC | CASSRVRLNEQFF | TRBJ2-1 | . | medium-sized | TRBV18
TGCAGCGTTACGTCAGGGGGCTTTACTGAAGCTTTCTTT | CSVTSGGFTEAFF | TRBJ1-1 | TRBD1 | . | TRBV29-1
TGTGCCAGCTCACGCGGACAGGTAGAGACCCAGTACTTC | CASSRGQVETQYF | TRBJ2-5 | TRBD1 | . | TRBV18
TGTGCCAGCAGCCCGGCGGTAACCAATGAGCAGTTCTTC | CASSPAVTNEQFF | TRBJ2-1 | . | . | TRBV11-1
TGCGCCAGCAGCTTGCTCGGTCAGGATTGGAACACCATATATTTT | CASSLLGQDWNTIYF | TRBJ1-3 | . | few | TRBV5-1
TGCGCCAGCAGTGAGGGGGGCAGTGGGGACACCATATATTTT | CASSEGGSGDTIYF | TRBJ1-3 | . | . | TRBV10-2
TGTGCCAGCAGTTACTCCGGCAGGAGGCCAAGCGGCTACACCTTC | CASSYSGRRPSGYTF | TRBJ1-2 | . | . | TRBV6-5
TGTGCCAGCAGCGCCGGGACAGGGCCTCTGGTCACTGAAGCTTTCTTT | CASSAGTGPLVTEAFF | TRBJ1-1 | TRBD1 | . | TRBV5-4
TGCGCCAGCAGCTATTCTTACTCTGGAAACACCATATATTTT | CASSYSYSGNTIYF | TRBJ1-3 | . | few | TRBV5-1
TGTGCCAGTTCCCTCGGGGGGGTGTCCTACAATGAGCAGTTCTTC | CASSLGGVSYNEQFF | TRBJ2-1 | TRBD2 | once | TRBV9
TGTGCCAGCAGGGACAGACTGAACACTGAAGCTTTCTTT | CASRDRLNTEAFF | TRBJ1-1 | . | . | TRBV27
TGTGCCACCAGCAGAGAAGGGAGGGCAGATACGCAGTATTTT | CATSREGRADTQYF | TRBJ2-3 | TRBD2 | few | TRBV15
TGCGCCAGCAGCTTCGGGACTAGCGGGGGGATCTCCTACGAGCAGTACTTC | CASSFGTSGGISYEQYF | TRBJ2-7 | TRBD2 | . | TRBV5-1
TGTGCCAGCAGCTTAGATAGCGGGGCCAGGCAGTACTTC | CASSLDSGARQYF | TRBJ2-7 | TRBD2 | few | TRBV11-3
TGTGCCAGCAGCGCTGGGACTTCAACTAATGAAAAACTGTTTTTT | CASSAGTSTNEKLFF | TRBJ1-4 | . | . | TRBV14
TGTGCCAGCAGCTTAAGACAAAGCTCCTACGAGCAGTACTTC | CASSLRQSSYEQYF | TRBJ2-7 | . | . | TRBV11-3
TGTGCCAGCTCACCACGGGCAGGGGGCGAAGCTTTCTTT | CASSPRAGGEAFF | TRBJ1-1 | TRBD1 | . | TRBV18
TGTGCCAGCAGCTTCCGGGGGAACTACAATGAGCAGTTCTTC | CASSFRGNYNEQFF | TRBJ2-1 | . | . | TRBV7-2
TGTGCCTGGAGGGCAGACTATAACTATGGCTACACCTTC | CAWRADYNYGYTF | TRBJ1-2 | . | . | TRBV30
TGTGCCAGCAGCCCCGTACAGGGAACCTACAATGAGCAGTTCTTC | CASSPVQGTYNEQFF | TRBJ2-1 | . | . | TRBV9
TGTGCCAGCATGGACAGCTCTACGGGGCAGTACTTC | CASMDSSTGQYF | TRBJ2-7 | . | few | TRBV27
TGTGCCAGCAGCCTGGGACAGGTCTTCGCCGGGGAGCTGTTTTTT | CASSLGQVFAGELFF | TRBJ2-2 | TRBD1 | . | TRBV7-6
TGTGCCAGCAGCTTTACTGCTAGAAGGTACGACGAGCAGTACTTC | CASSFTARRYDEQYF | TRBJ2-7 | . | . | TRBV5-6
TGTGCCAGTAGTATGAGGGACAGGGTCGGCACTGAAGCTTTCTTT | CASSMRDRVGTEAFF | TRBJ1-1 | TRBD1 | . | TRBV19
TGTGCCAGCAGTGAATTCAGGACGTCAGGGGGTGGCCTAAGGGGCTACACCTTC | CASSEFRTSGGGLRGYTF | TRBJ1-2 | TRBD1 | . | TRBV6-1
TGTGCCAGGCAGGGCCAGCTGTATAGCAATCAGCCCCAGCATTTT | CARQGQLYSNQPQHF | TRBJ1-5 | . | . | TRBV6-4
TGTGCCAGCAGCACCCGTGAGGACTTATACAATGAGCAGTTCTTC | CASSTREDLYNEQFF | TRBJ2-1 | . | . | TRBV11-2
TGTGCCAGCAGTTTATGTCTCCCCAAAAAACGTGGGCAGGAGGGCCACTACCAAGAGACCCAGTACTTC | CASSLCLPKKRGQEGHYQETQYF | TRBJ2-5 | . | . | TRBV28
TGTGCCAGCAGCTTGGGGGTTCGGGGGAGCACTGAAGCTTTCTTT | CASSLGVRGSTEAFF | TRBJ1-1 | . | once | TRBV5-8
TGTGCCAGCAGTAACAGGGGGTTTGGCACAGATACGCAGTATTTT | CASSNRGFGTDTQYF | TRBJ2-3 | TRBD1 | . | TRBV6-5
TGTGCCAGCAGCTCAGAGGGCCTTGGCTACACCTTC | CASSSEGLGYTF | TRBJ1-2 | . | . | TRBV7-9
TGTGCCAGCAGCTTAGCGCTTAGCGGGGGGTCCTACAATGAGCAGTTCTTC | CASSLALSGGSYNEQFF | TRBJ2-1 | TRBD2 | . | TRBV7-9
TGCGCCAGCAGACCGGGACTAGGCGGGGGAGGGTCCTACGAGCAGTACTTC | CASRPGLGGGGSYEQYF | TRBJ2-7 | TRBD2 | . | TRBV10-2
TGCGCCAGCAGCCAAGTACCGGGCACAGATACGCAGTATTTT | CASSQVPGTDTQYF | TRBJ2-3 | . | . | TRBV4-1
TGTGCCAGCAGCACAGGACAGGCCGGGCTTCAGACCCAGTACTTC | CASSTGQAGLQTQYF | TRBJ2-5 | TRBD1 | . | TRBV5-6
TGTGCCAGCAGCCCAGGGGAGGGACAGGGGGCTCCTTCAGGCGGCTACACCTTC | CASSPGEGQGAPSGGYTF | TRBJ1-2 | TRBD1 | few | TRBV5-6
TGTGCCAGCAGCATCCCCAGGGGGCGAAACACTGAAGCTTTCTTT | CASSIPRGRNTEAFF | TRBJ1-1 | TRBD1 | . | TRBV7-8
TGTGCCAGCAGCTTAGTACAGGGTGATTCACCCCTCCACTTT | CASSLVQGDSPLHF | TRBJ1-6 | . | . | TRBV7-2
TGTGCCAGCAGCGTAGGAGGGCAGGTATCGGGCTACACCTTC | CASSVGGQVSGYTF | TRBJ1-2 | . | . | TRBV9
TGTGCCACACGAAAACAGACAGGGAGCTCCTACGAGCAGTACTTC | CATRKQTGSSYEQYF | TRBJ2-7 | TRBD1 | once | TRBV6-1
TGCGCCAGCCGAAACACGGGAGGGACTGAAGCTTTCTTT | CASRNTGGTEAFF | TRBJ1-1 | . | . | TRBV5-1
TGTGCCTGGAGTCCAGGGGATCCTGGAAACACCATATATTTT | CAWSPGDPGNTIYF | TRBJ1-3 | . | few | TRBV30
TGTGCCAGCAGCTCCGGGACCGGGACTCGGGAGCAGTTCTTC | CASSSGTGTREQFF | TRBJ2-1 | . | . | TRBV11-2